This is a list of T cell receptor beta chains from one sample in a study of T-cell reconstitution after alpha-beta-depleted transplantation in children. TCRdb called the PCR reads again in MiXCR, with one record for every CDR3 protein. The sample includes hundreds of thousands of distinct CDR3 sequences, approximately 12% seen only once; the top ten take around 2.2%. The sequencing here drew on PBMCs, mostly from graft donor cells, taken 360 days after TCRalphabeta/CD19-depleted stem cell transplant. All receptors derive from a male patient aged 10 to 17 who had a stem cell transplant for acute myeloid leukemia, so the T cells may come from the graft donor. CDR3s include the opening cysteine and the closing phenylalanine or tryptophan. The D gene is left open where the match is weak. Size is omitted from some rows. Given values are once, few, many or a class for expanded clones.

abundance	v_gene	d_gene	j_gene	CDR3nt	CDR3aa
NA	TRBV20-1	NA	TRBJ2-2	TGCAGTGCTAGAGATTATGATAGCGCGAACACCGGGGAGCTGTTTTTT	CSARDYDSANTGELFF
NA	TRBV9	NA	TRBJ2-2	TGTGCCAGCAGCGTAGTAGGAGGGGGGACCGGGGAGCTGTTTTTT	CASSVVGGGTGELFF
few	TRBV3-1	NA	TRBJ2-1	TGTGCCAGCAGCCCGCGTAGGTCCGGCCGGGGGGAGCAGTTCTTC	CASSPRRSGRGEQFF
few	TRBV7-9	NA	TRBJ2-7	TGTGCCAGCAGCTTAGATACCCACTCCTACGAGCAGTACTTC	CASSLDTHSYEQYF
few	TRBV4-2	TRBD2	TRBJ2-1	TGTGCCAGCAGCCAAGATTCTCGGACTAGCGGAGTCAGCTCCTACAATGAGCAGTTCTTC	CASSQDSRTSGVSSYNEQFF
few	TRBV7-9	NA	TRBJ2-7	TGTGCCAGCAGCTTGGATACTAGCACCAGCTCCTACGAGCAGTACTTC	CASSLDTSTSSYEQYF
few	TRBV12-3/TRBV12-4	TRBD2	TRBJ2-3	TGTGCCAGCAGTATTTTATTCGCCGGGACTAGCGGGAGAGTTACAGATACGCAGTATTTT	CASSILFAGTSGRVTDTQYF
few	TRBV29-1	NA	TRBJ2-4	TGCAGCGTTAATATAGGGGAAAACATTCAGTACTTC	CSVNIGENIQYF
NA	TRBV28	NA	TRBJ1-5	TGTGCCAGCAGTTTGGACAGCTATAGCAATCAGCCCCAGCATTTT	CASSLDSYSNQPQHF
NA	TRBV20-1	NA	TRBJ2-7	TGCAGTGCTACGGCCCCGACGATCTACGAGCAGTACTTC	CSATAPTIYEQYF
NA	TRBV14	NA	TRBJ2-2	TGTGCCAGCAGCCAAGCAGGAGAATGGGCCGGGGAGCTGTTTTTT	CASSQAGEWAGELFF